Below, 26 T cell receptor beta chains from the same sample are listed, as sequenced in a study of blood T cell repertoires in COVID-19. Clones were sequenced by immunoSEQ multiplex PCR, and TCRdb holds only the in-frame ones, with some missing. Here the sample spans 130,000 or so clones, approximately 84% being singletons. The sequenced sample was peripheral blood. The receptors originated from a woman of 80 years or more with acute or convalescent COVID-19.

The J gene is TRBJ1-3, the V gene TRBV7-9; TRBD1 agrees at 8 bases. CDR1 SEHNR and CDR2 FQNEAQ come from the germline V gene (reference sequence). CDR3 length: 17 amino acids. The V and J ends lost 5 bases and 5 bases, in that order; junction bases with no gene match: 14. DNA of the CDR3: TGTGCCAGCAGCCACCCCGAAGCCGGCAGGGGGCGAAACACCATATATTTT. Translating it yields CASSHPEAGRGRNTIYF.

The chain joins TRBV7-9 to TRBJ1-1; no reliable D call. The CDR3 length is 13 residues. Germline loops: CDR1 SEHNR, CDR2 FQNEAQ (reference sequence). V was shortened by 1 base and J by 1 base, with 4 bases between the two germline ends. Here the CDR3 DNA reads TGTGCCAGCAGCTTAGTAGAGAACACTGAAGCTTTCTTT. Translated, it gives CASSLVENTEAFF.

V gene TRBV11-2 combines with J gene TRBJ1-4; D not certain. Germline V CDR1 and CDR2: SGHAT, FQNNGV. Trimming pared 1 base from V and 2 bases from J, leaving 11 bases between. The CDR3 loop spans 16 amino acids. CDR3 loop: CASSLGPPGTNEKLFF. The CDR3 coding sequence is TGTGCCAGCAGCTTAGGTCCCCCGGGGACTAATGAAAAACTGTTTTTT. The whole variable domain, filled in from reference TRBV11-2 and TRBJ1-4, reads EAGVAQSPRYKIIEKRQSVAFWCNPISGHATLYWYQQILGQGPKLLIQFQNNGVVDDSQLPKDRFSAERLKGVDSTLKIQPAKLEDSAVYLCASSLGPPGTNEKLFFGSGTQLSVL.

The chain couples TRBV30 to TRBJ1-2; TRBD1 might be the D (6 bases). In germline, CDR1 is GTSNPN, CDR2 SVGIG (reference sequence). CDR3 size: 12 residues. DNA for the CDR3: TGTGCTTGGGGGCAGGCGAACTATGGCTACACCTTC. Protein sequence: CAWGQANYGYTF.

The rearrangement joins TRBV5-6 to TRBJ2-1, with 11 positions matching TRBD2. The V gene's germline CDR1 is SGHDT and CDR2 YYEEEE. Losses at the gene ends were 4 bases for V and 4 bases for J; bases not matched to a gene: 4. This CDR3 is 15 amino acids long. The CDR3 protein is CASSLSGGEYNEQFF. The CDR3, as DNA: TGTGCCAGCAGCCTTAGCGGGGGGGAATACAATGAGCAGTTCTTC.

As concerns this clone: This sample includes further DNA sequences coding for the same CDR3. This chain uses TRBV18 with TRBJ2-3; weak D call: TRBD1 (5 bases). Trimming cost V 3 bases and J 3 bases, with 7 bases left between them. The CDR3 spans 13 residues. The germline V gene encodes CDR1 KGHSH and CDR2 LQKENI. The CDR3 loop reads CASSPGQTDTQYF. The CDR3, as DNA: TGTGCCAGCTCACCGGGGCAGACAGATACGCAGTATTTT.

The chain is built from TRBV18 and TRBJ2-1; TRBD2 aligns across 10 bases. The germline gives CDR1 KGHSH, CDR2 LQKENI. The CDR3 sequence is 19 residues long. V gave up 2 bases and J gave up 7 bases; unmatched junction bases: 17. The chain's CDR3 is CASSPRLAGAGGSGNEQFF. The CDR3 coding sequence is TGTGCCAGCTCACCAAGGCTAGCGGGAGCCGGTGGGTCGGGGAATGAGCAGTTCTTC.

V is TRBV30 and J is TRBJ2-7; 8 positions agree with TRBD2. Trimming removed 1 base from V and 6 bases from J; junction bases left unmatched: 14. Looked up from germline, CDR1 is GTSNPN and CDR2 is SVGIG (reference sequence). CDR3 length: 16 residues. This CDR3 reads CAWSAARGGHTGEQYF. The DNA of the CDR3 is TGTGCCTGGAGTGCCGCCCGGGGGGGGCACACGGGCGAGCAGTACTTC.

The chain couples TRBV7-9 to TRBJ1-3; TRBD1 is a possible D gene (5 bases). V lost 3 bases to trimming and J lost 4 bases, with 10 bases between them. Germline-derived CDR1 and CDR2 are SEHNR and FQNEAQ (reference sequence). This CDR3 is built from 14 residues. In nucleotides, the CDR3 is TGTGCCAGCAGCTTTGACAGTCGCGGAAACACCATATATTTT. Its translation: CASSFDSRGNTIYF.

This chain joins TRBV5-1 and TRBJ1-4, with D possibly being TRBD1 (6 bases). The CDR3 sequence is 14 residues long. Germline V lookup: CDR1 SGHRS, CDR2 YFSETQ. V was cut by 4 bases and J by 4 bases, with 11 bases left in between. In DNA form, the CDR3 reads TGCGCCAGCAGCCAGGGGTTGGATAATGAAAAACTGTTTTTT. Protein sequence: CASSQGLDNEKLFF.

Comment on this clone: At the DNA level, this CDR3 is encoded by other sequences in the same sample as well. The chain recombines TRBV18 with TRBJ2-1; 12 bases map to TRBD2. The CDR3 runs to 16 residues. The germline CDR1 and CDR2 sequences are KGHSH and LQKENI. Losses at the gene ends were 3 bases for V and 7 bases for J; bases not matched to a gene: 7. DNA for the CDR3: TGTGCCAGCTCACCGGCCGGTACTAGCGGGAGGAATGAGCAGTTCTTC. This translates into CASSPAGTSGRNEQFF. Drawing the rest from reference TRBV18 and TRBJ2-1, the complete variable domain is NAGVMQNPRHLVRRRGQEARLRCSPMKGHSHVYWYRQLPEEGLKFMVYLQKENIIDESGMPKERFSAEFPKEGPSILRIQQVVRGDSAAYFCASSPAGTSGRNEQFFGPGTRLTVL.

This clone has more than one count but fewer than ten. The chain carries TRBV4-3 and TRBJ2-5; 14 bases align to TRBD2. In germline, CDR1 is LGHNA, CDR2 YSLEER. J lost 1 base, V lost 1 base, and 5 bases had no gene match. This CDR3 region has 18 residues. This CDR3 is CASSQGTSGGSRQETQYF. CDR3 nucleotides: TGCGCCAGCAGCCAAGGGACTAGCGGGGGGAGCCGCCAAGAGACCCAGTACTTC.

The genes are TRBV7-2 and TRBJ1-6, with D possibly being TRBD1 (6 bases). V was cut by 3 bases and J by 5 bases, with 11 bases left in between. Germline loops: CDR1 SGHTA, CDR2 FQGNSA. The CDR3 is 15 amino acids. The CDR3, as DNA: TGTGCCAGCAGCTTGCAGGGACAAAATAATTCACCCCTCCACTTT. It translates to CASSLQGQNNSPLHF.

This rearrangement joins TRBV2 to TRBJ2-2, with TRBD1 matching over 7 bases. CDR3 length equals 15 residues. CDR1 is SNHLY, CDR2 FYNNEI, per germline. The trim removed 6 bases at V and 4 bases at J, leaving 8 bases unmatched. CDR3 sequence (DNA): TGTGCCAGCAGGCGAGGGGACAGAGTCACCGGGGAGCTGTTTTTT. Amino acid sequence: CASRRGDRVTGELFF.

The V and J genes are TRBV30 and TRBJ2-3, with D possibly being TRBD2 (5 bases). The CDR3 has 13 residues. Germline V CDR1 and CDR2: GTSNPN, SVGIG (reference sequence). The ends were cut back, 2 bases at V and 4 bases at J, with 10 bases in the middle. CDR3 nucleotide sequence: TGTGCCTGGAGTACCCGGGGTCCAGATACGCAGTATTTT. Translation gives CAWSTRGPDTQYF.

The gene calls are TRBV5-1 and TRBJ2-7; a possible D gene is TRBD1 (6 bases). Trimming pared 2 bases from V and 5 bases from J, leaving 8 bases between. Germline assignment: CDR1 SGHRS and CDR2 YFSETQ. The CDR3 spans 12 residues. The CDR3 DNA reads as TGCGCCAGCAGCTTACAGGGCCACGAGCAGTACTTC. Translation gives CASSLQGHEQYF.

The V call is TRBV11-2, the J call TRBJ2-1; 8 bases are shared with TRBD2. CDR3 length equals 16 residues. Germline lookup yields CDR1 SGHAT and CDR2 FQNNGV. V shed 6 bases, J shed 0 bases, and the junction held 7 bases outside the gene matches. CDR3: CASRTTSGGSYNEQFF. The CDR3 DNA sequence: TGTGCCAGCAGAACCACTAGCGGTGGCTCCTACAATGAGCAGTTCTTC.

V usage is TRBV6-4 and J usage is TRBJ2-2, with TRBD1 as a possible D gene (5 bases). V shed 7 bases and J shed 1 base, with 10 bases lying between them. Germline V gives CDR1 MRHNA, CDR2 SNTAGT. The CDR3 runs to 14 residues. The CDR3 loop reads CASKLQENTGELFF. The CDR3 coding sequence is TGTGCCAGCAAATTACAGGAGAACACCGGGGAGCTGTTTTTT.

The CDR3 DNA reads as TGTGCCAGCAGCCCACCCGTAATACAAATAAACACTGAAGCTTTCTTT. Protein: CASSPPVIQINTEAFF. This chain links TRBV6-6 with TRBJ1-1; no clear D gene. The ends were cut back, 6 bases at V and 2 bases at J, with 19 bases in the middle. Germline V gives CDR1 MNHNY, CDR2 SVGAGI (reference sequence). The CDR3 runs 16 residues.

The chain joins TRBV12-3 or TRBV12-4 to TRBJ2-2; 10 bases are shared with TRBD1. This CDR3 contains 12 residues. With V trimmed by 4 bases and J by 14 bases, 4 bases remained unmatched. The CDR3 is CASSSTGGGLFF. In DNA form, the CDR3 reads TGTGCCAGCAGTTCGACAGGGGGCGGCCTGTTTTTT.

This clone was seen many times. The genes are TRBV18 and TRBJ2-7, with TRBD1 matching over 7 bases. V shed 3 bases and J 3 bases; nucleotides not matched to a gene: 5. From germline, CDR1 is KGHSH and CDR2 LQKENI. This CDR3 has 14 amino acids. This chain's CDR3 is CASSPTGYFYEQYF. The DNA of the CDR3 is TGTGCCAGCTCACCGACAGGGTATTTCTACGAGCAGTACTTC.

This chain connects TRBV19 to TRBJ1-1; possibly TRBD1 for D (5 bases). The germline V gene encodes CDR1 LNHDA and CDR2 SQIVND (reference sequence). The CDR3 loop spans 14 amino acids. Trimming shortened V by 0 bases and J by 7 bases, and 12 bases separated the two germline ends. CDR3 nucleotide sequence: TGTGCCAGTAGTATAGATAAAGACAGAAGTGAAGCTTTCTTT. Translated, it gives CASSIDKDRSEAFF.

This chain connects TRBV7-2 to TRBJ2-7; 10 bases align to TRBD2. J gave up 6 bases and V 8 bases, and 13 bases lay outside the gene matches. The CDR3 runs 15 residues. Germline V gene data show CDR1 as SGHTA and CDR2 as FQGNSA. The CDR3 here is CASGWVAGGAVEQYF. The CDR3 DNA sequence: TGTGCCAGCGGCTGGGTAGCGGGAGGTGCCGTCGAGCAGTACTTC.

CDR3 protein: CASSRSDREGGQETQYF. The CDR3 DNA follows: TGCGCCAGCAGCCGTTCAGACAGGGAAGGCGGACAAGAGACCCAGTACTTC. V is TRBV5-1 and J is TRBJ2-5, with TRBD1 matching 7 bases. V lost 4 bases to trimming and J lost 2 bases; unmatched junction nucleotides: 14. There are 17 residues in the CDR3. CDR1 and CDR2 (germline): SGHRS, YFSETQ.

The CDR3 nucleotides read TGTGCCAGCAGTGGCCCCGGGGATCCGAACACCGGGGAGCTGTTTTTT. Protein: CASSGPGDPNTGELFF. The V call is TRBV2, the J call TRBJ2-2; maybe TRBD2 (5 bases). CDR1 and CDR2 from the germline V gene are SNHLY and FYNNEI. V was trimmed by 4 bases and J by 0 bases, leaving 12 bases between them. The CDR3 is 16 amino acids.

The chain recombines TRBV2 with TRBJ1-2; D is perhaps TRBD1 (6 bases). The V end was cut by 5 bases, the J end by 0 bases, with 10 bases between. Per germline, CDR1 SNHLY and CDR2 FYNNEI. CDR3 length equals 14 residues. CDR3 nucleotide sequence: TGTGCCAGCAGTCCACAGGGTGCTAACTATGGCTACACCTTC. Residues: CASSPQGANYGYTF.